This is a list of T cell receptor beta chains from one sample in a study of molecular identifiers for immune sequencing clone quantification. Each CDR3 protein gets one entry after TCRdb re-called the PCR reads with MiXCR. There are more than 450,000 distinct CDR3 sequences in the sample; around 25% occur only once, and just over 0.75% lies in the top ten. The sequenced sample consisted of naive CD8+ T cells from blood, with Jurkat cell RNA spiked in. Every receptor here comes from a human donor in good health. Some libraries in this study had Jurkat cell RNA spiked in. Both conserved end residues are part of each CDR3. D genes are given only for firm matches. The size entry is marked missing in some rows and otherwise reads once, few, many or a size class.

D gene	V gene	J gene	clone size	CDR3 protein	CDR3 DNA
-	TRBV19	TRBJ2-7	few	CASSVSDDSYEQYF	TGTGCCAGTAGTGTATCGGACGACAGCTACGAGCAGTACTTC
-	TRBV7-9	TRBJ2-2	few	CASSLKTIITGELFF	TGTGCCAGCAGCTTAAAAACGATAATCACCGGGGAGCTGTTTTTT
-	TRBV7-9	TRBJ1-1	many	CASSLYDTEAFF	TGTGCCAGCAGCTTATATGACACTGAAGCTTTCTTT
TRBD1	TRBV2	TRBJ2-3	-	CASTFTTTGESADTQYF	TGTGCCAGCACATTCACAACGACAGGGGAATCAGCAGATACGCAGTATTTT
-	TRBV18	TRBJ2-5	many	CASSIRPGPQETQYF	TGTGCCAGCTCAATTCGACCGGGGCCACAAGAGACCCAGTACTTC
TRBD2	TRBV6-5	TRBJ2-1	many	CASSSSGGADEQFF	TGTGCCAGCAGCTCGAGCGGGGGGGCGGATGAGCAGTTCTTC
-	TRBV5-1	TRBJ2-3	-	CASSPPFLDRTDTQYF	TGCGCCAGCAGCCCGCCCTTCCTAGACCGCACCGATACGCAGTATTTT
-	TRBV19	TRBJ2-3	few	CASTETPPGGLTDTQYF	TGTGCCAGTACCGAGACCCCCCCCGGCGGTTTGACAGATACGCAGTATTTT
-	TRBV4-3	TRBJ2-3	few	CASSQNKGTEGPDTQYF	TGCGCCAGCAGCCAAAACAAGGGGACTGAAGGACCGGATACGCAGTATTTT
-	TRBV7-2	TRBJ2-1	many	CASSLAPKVGLSSEQFF	TGTGCCAGCAGCTTAGCCCCGAAAGTGGGGTTGTCATCTGAGCAGTTCTTC
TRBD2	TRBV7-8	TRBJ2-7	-	CASSLMGLASEQYF	TGTGCCAGCAGCTTAATGGGACTAGCAAGCGAGCAGTACTTC
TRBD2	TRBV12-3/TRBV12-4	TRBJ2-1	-	CASSLPRTSGRLNYNEQFF	TGTGCCAGCAGTTTACCACGGACTAGCGGGAGGCTAAACTACAATGAGCAGTTCTTC
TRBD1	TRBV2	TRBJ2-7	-	CASSALGQGVYEQYF	TGTGCCAGCAGTGCTTTGGGACAGGGGGTCTACGAGCAGTACTTC
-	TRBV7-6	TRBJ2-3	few	CASSQADSERDTQYF	TGTGCCAGCAGCCAAGCCGACTCGGAAAGGGATACGCAGTATTTT
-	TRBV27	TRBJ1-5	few	CASSSAGENQPQHF	TGTGCCAGCTCCTCGGCAGGGGAAAATCAGCCCCAGCATTTT
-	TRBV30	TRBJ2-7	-	CAWSVGYSGEQYF	TGTGCCTGGAGTGTGGGTTACTCGGGGGAGCAGTACTTC
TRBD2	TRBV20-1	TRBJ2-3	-	CSARGLAGGRGTDTQYF	TGCAGTGCTAGGGGACTAGCGGGGGGGAGGGGCACAGATACGCAGTATTTT
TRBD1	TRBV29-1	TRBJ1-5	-	CSVEAPGQGSCYQPQHF	TGCAGCGTGGAAGCCCCGGGACAGGGGTCGTGCTATCAGCCCCAGCATTTT
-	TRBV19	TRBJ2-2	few	CASSPSDIGLRTGELFF	TGTGCCAGTAGTCCCTCCGACATAGGGCTGCGCACCGGGGAGCTGTTTTTT
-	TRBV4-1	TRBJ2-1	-	CASSPLAQAYNEQFF	TGCGCCAGCAGCCCTCTTGCGCAGGCGTACAATGAGCAGTTCTTC
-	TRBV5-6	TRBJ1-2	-	CAGSLDGALLYGYTF	TGTGCCGGCAGCTTGGATGGGGCCTTGCTCTATGGCTACACCTTC